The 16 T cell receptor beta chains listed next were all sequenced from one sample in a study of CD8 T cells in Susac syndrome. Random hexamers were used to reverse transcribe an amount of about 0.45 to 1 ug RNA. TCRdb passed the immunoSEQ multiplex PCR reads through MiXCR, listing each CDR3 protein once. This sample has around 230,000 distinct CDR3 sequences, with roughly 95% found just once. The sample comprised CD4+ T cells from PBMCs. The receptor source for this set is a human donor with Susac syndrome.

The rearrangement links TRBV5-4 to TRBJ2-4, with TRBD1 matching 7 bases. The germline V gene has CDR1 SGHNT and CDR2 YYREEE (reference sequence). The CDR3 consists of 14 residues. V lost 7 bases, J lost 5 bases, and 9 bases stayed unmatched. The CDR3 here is CASSLGTVQNIQYF. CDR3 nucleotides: TGTGCCAGCTCTCTAGGGACAGTCCAAAACATTCAGTACTTC.

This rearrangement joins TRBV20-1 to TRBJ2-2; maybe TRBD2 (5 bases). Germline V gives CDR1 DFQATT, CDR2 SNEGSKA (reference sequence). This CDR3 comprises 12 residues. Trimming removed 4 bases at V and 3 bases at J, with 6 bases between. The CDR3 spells CSAMRDTGELFF. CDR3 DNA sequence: TGCAGTGCTATGCGGGACACCGGGGAGCTGTTTTTT.

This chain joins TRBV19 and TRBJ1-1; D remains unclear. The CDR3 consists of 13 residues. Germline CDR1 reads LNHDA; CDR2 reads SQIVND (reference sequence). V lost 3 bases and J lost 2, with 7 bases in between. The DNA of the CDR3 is TGTGCCAGTAGTATTTCAGTCAACACTGAAGCTTTCTTT. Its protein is CASSISVNTEAFF.

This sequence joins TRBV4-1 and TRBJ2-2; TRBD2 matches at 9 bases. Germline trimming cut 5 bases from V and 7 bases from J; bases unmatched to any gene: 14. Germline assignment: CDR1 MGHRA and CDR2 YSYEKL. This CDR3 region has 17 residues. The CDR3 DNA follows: TGCGCCAGCAGCAGGCCGGTGGCGGGAGGGCCTGGCGGGGAGCTGTTTTTT. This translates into CASSRPVAGGPGGELFF.

CDR3 in DNA: TGTGCCAGCAGCTTAAGTGCCCGATCCAGCGAAGCTTTCTTT. It yields the protein CASSLSARSSEAFF. The chain combines TRBV7-3 with TRBJ1-1; D not resolved. The CDR3 runs to 14 residues. Between the trimmed V and J ends, which lost 1 base and 8 bases, there was a span of 14 bases. Germline loops: CDR1 SGHTA, CDR2 FQGTGA.

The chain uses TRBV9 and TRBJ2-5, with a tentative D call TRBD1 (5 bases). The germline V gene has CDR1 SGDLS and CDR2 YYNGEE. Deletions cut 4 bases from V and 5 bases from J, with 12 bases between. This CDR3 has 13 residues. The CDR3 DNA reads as TGTGCCAGCAGCCGGACACCGAGCGAGACCCAGTACTTC. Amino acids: CASSRTPSETQYF.

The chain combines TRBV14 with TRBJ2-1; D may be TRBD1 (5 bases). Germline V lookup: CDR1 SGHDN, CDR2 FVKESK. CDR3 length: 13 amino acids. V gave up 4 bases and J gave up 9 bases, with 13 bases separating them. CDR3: CASSPQNRGEQFF. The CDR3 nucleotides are TGTGCCAGCAGCCCTCAGAATAGGGGTGAGCAGTTCTTC.

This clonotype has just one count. The CDR3 loop reads CASSLKGRESTDTQYF. CDR3 coding DNA: TGTGCCAGTAGCCTAAAGGGCAGGGAGAGCACAGATACGCAGTATTTT. The rearrangement links TRBV19 to TRBJ2-3; D may be TRBD1 or TRBD2 (5 bases each). V was trimmed by 6 bases and J by 0 bases, leaving 16 bases between them. The CDR3 is 16 amino acids. Looked up from germline, CDR1 is LNHDA and CDR2 is SQIVND (reference sequence).

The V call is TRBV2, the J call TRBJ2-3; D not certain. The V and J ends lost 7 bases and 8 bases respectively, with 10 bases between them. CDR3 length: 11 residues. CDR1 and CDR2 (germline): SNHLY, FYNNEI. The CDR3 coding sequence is TGTGCCAGCACTCCGGCGCTTACGCAGTATTTT. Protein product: CASTPALTQYF.

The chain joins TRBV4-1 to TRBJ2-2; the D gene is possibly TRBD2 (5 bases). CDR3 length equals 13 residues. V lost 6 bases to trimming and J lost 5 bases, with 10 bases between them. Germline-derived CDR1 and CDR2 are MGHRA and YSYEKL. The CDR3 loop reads CASRARGTGELFF. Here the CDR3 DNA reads TGCGCCAGCAGGGCCCGGGGTACCGGGGAGCTGTTTTTT.

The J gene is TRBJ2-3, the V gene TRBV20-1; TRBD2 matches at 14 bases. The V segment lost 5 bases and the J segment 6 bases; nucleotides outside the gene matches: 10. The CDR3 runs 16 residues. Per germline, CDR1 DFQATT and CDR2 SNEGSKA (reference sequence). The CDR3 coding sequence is TGCAGTGCTCGCACGGGACTAGCGGGAGATGGTGATACGCAGTATTTT. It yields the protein CSARTGLAGDGDTQYF.

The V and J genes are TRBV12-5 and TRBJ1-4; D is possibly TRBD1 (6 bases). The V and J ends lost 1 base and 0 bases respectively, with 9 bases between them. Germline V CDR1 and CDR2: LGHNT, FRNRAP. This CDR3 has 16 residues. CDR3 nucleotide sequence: TGTGCTAGTGGTTTGGGGGGGGCTTCAACTAATGAAAAACTGTTTTTT. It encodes CASGLGGASTNEKLFF.

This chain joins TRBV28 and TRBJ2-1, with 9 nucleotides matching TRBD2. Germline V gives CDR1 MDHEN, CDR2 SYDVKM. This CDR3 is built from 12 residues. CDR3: CAWGLAHNEQFF. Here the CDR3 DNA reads TGTGCGTGGGGACTAGCCCACAATGAGCAGTTCTTC.

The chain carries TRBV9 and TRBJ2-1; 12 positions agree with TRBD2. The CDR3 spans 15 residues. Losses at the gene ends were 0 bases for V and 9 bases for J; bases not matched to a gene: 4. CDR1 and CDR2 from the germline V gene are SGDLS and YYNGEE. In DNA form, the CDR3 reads TGTGCCAGCAGCGTAGTAACTAGCGGGGGGAGTGAGCAGTTCTTC. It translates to CASSVVTSGGSEQFF.

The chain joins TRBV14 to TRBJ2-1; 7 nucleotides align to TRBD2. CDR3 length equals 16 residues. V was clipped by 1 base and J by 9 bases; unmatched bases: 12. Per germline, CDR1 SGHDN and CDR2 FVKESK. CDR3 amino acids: CASSQVRRPAGSEQFF. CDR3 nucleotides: TGTGCCAGCAGCCAAGTCCGGAGGCCAGCGGGGAGTGAGCAGTTCTTC.

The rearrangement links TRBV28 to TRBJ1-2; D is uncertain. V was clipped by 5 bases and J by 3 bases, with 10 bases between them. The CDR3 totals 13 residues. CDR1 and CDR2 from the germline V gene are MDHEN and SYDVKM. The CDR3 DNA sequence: TGTGCCAGCAGTGAGGTTGTAGACTATGGCTACACCTTC. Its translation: CASSEVVDYGYTF.